This T cell receptor beta chain was sequenced during a study of spatial heterogeneity in lung cancer. This clonotype was counted ten times or more. TCRdb itself ran the 5' RACE reads through MiXCR, one entry per CDR3 protein. The data show 20,000 to 30,000 distinct CDR3 sequences, with about 4.4% seen just once and about 5.5% held by the top ten. This sample's time point: sample taken at primary tumor resection. The J segment lost 4 bases and the V segment lost 5 bases, leaving 9 bases of the junction unmatched. Germline V CDR1 and CDR2: SGHRS, YFSETQ. CDR3 length: 16 residues. This sample comprised PBMCs, obtained at surgery. This sequence originates from a male donor with early-stage non-small cell lung cancer. This sequence joins TRBV5-1 and TRBJ2-5, with 12 bases aligning to TRBD2. The CDR3 DNA reads TGCGCCAGCAGACCCGGGACTAGCGGGTTCGCAGAGACCCAGTACTTC. Its protein is CASRPGTSGFAETQYF. Full variable domain (missing parts from reference TRBV5-1 and TRBJ2-5): KAGVTQTPRYLIKTRGQQVTLSCSPISGHRSVSWYQQTPGQGLQFLFEYFSETQRNKGNFPGRFSGRQFSNSRSEMNVSTLELGDSALYLCASRPGTSGFAETQYFGPGTRLLVL.